One and the same sample provided the 10 T cell receptor beta chains below, sequenced in a study of T cells in Graves' hyperthyroidism and ophthalmopathy. Amplification targeted TCR beta CDR3 regions from RNA transcripts. HTBI primers drove first-round RT-PCR of the TCR CDR3. TCRdb reprocessed the multiplex PCR reads via MiXCR and lists one record per CDR3 protein. The sample has some 600,000 distinct CDR3 sequences, 46% seen once. Specimen: peripheral blood or thyroid tissue (not recorded which). These receptors originate from a woman younger than 30 with Graves' hyperthyroidism.

V gene TRBV29-1 combines with J gene TRBJ1-4; maybe TRBD1 (5 bases). Trimming shortened V by 8 bases and J by 5 bases, and 15 bases separated the two germline ends. The germline V gene encodes CDR1 SQVTM and CDR2 ANQGSEA. CDR3 length: 13 residues. CDR3 protein: CSHPGPWNEKLFF. CDR3 in DNA: TGCAGCCATCCGGGGCCCTGGAATGAAAAACTGTTTTTT. Looking up the rest from reference TRBV29-1 and TRBJ1-4 gives the full variable domain: SAVISQKPSRDICQRGTSLTIQCQVDSQVTMMFWYRQQPGQSLTLIATANQGSEATYESGFVIDKFPISRPNLTFSTLTVSNMSPEDSSIYLCSHPGPWNEKLFFGSGTQLSVL.

Concerning this clonotype: At one end the junction does not follow the germline gene, possibly because of a read error. The chain uses TRBV2 and TRBJ1-6; D unclear. The V gene's germline CDR1 is SNHLY and CDR2 FYNNEI. The CDR3 runs to 13 residues. CDR3 in amino acids: CASSTQRAPRSDF. For the CDR3, the DNA is TGTGCCAGCAGTACTCAGCGGGCCCCCCGGAGTGACTTT.

This clonotype was observed many times. CDR3 DNA sequence: TGTGCCAGCAGCCCCAAGGGGCGAGAGACCCAGTACTTC. Residues: CASSPKGRETQYF. V usage is TRBV7-2 and J usage is TRBJ2-5, with TRBD1 as a possible D gene (5 bases). V shed 5 bases and J shed 4 bases, with 11 bases lying between them. The V gene's germline CDR1 is SGHTA and CDR2 FQGNSA. This CDR3 has 13 amino acids. The whole variable domain, filled in from reference TRBV7-2 and TRBJ2-5, reads GAGVSQSPSNKVTEKGKDVELRCDPISGHTALYWYRQSLGQGLEFLIYFQGNSAPDKSGLPSDRFSAERTGGSVSTLTIQRTQQEDSAVYLCASSPKGRETQYFGPGTRLLVL.

This clonotype has a count of ten or more. This rearrangement joins TRBV14 to TRBJ1-2, with D unresolved. This CDR3 region has 13 residues. Trimming cost V 2 bases and J 8 bases, with 12 bases left between them. The germline V gene has CDR1 SGHDN and CDR2 FVKESK. This CDR3 is CASSQSALGGYTF. The CDR3 DNA follows: TGTGCCAGCAGCCAAAGCGCCCTTGGGGGCTACACCTTC.

This chain joins TRBV29-1 and TRBJ1-2; TRBD1 agrees at 8 bases. The CDR3 contains 13 residues. J lost 3 bases, V lost 3 bases, and 3 bases had no gene match. From germline, CDR1 is SQVTM and CDR2 ANQGSEA. CDR3: CSVDPTGDYGYTF. For the CDR3, the DNA is TGCAGCGTTGACCCGACAGGGGACTATGGCTACACCTTC.

This clonotype occurred a few times. This chain connects TRBV20-1 to TRBJ1-1; 8 nucleotides agree with TRBD1. The CDR3 consists of 12 residues. Trimming removed 3 bases from V and 8 bases from J; junction bases left unmatched: 5. Germline assignment: CDR1 DFQATT and CDR2 SNEGSKA (reference sequence). CDR3 DNA sequence: TGCAGTGCTAGCTCAGGGGGCGTCGAAGCTTTCTTT. Translating it yields CSASSGGVEAFF.

The gene calls are TRBV29-1 and TRBJ1-1; D not certain. The germline V gene has CDR1 SQVTM and CDR2 ANQGSEA. Trimming removed 8 bases from V and 5 bases from J, with 18 bases in between. The CDR3 runs to 13 residues. CDR3 loop: CSPRANRGTEAFF. The CDR3 nucleotides read TGCAGCCCCCGGGCTAACCGGGGAACTGAAGCTTTCTTT.

V gene TRBV25-1 combines with J gene TRBJ2-7; 8 bases fit TRBD1. The CDR3 totals 17 residues. Germline assignment: CDR1 MGHDK and CDR2 SYGVNS. V lost 4 bases and J lost 5; bases outside the gene matches: 16. The DNA of the CDR3 is TGTGCCAGCAGTGCTAGAGAACCGGGACAGGATCGTAACGAGCAGTACTTC. Translated: CASSAREPGQDRNEQYF.

There are many counts of this clonotype. The rearrangement uses TRBV20-1 and TRBJ2-7; D call uncertain. This CDR3 has 11 residues. Per the germline V gene, CDR1 is DFQATT and CDR2 is SNEGSKA (reference sequence). Trimming removed 1 base from V and 2 bases from J, with 3 bases in between. The CDR3 sequence: CSARGTYEQYF. The CDR3, as DNA: TGCAGTGCTAGAGGCACCTACGAGCAGTACTTC.

The chain is built from TRBV9 and TRBJ1-6, with 7 nucleotides matching TRBD1. CDR1 is SGDLS, CDR2 YYNGEE, per germline. This CDR3 is 15 amino acids long. With V trimmed by 7 bases and J by 7 bases, 11 bases remained unmatched. CDR3 loop: CASGTSGTENSPLHF. CDR3 bases: TGTGCCAGCGGTACTAGCGGGACAGAGAATTCACCCCTCCACTTT.